The text below deals with one T cell receptor (beta chain). The sample originates from a study of blood T cell repertoires in COVID-19. Overall study: PBMCs, B-cell-depleted T cells, or T cells provided the cDNA or gDNA that made up the material.

As processed by the authors: By means of reference gene primer amplification, nucleated cell counts were estimated. Repertoires were generated with immunoSEQ multiplex PCR, while TCRdb's copy carries only in-frame clones and drops some. Clonal size and the V and J genes are those of that table, whereas D and trimming came from the DNA. The sample shows 15,000 to 20,000 clones, 85% to 90% of them seen only once. This CDR3 spans 13 amino acids. Germline V gene sequence: CDR1 SQVTM, CDR2 ANQGSEA. Trimming took 7 bases from V and 2 from J, leaving 14 bases between them. The source of this sequence is a human donor in a cohort sampled during active COVID-19. V and J are TRBV29-1 and TRBJ1-2, with D unresolved. Sequencing was carried out using peripheral blood. The CDR3 sequence is CSGGQSLNYGYTF. DNA of the CDR3: TGCAGCGGAGGGCAGTCACTAAACTATGGCTACACCTTC.